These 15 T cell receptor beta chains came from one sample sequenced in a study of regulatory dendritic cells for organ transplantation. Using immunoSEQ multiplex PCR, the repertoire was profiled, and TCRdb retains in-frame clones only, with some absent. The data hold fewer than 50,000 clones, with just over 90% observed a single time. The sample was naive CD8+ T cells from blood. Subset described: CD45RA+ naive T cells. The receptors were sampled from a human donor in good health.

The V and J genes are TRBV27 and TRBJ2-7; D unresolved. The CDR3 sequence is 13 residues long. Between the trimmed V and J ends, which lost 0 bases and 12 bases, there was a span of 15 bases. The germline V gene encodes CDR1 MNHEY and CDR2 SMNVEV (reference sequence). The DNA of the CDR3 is TGTGCCAGCAGTTTATCGGGGATCGCAAGGATGTACTTC. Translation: CASSLSGIARMYF.

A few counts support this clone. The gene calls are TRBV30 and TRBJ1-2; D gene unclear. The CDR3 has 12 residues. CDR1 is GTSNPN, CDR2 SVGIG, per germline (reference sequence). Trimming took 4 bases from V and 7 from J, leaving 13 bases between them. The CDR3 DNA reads TGTGCCTGGATCTTCGGGCCCGCTGGCTACACCTTC. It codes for CAWIFGPAGYTF. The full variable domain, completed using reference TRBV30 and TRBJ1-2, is SQTIHQWPATLVQPVGSPLSLECTVEGTSNPNLYWYRQAAGRGLQLLFYSVGIGQISSEVPQNLSASRPQDRQFILSSKKLLLSDSGFYLCAWIFGPAGYTFGSGTRLTVV.

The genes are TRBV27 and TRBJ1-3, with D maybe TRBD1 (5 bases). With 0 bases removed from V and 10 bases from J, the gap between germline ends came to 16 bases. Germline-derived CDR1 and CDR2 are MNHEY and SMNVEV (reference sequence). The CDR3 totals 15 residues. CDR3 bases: TGTGCCAGCAGTTTATCAATCGGGGACCTTAGGACCATATATTTT. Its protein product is CASSLSIGDLRTIYF.

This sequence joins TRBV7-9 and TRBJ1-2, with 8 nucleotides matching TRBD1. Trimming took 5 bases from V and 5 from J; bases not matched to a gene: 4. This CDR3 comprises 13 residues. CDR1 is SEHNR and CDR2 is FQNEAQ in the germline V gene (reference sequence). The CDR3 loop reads CASSPDRGYGYTF. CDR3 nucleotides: TGTGCCAGCAGCCCCGACAGGGGATATGGCTACACCTTC. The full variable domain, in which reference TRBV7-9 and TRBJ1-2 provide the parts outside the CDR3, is DTGVSQNPRHKITKRGQNVTFRCDPISEHNRLYWYRQTLGQGPEFLTYFQNEAQLEKSRLLSDRFSAERPKGSFSTLEIQRTEQGDSAMYLCASSPDRGYGYTFGSGTRLTVV.

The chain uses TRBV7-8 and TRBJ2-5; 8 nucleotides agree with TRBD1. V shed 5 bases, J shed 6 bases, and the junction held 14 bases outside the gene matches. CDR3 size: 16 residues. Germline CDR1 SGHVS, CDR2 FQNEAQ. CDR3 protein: CASSASTGEVIKTQYF. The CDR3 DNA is TGTGCCAGCAGCGCGTCGACAGGGGAGGTGATAAAGACCCAGTACTTC.

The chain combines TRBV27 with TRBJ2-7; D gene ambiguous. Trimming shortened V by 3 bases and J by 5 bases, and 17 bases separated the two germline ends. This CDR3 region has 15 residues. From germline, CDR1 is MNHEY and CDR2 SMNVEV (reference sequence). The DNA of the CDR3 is TGTGCCAGCAGTTTGACGAGCACACCGTACAACGAGCAGTACTTC. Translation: CASSLTSTPYNEQYF.

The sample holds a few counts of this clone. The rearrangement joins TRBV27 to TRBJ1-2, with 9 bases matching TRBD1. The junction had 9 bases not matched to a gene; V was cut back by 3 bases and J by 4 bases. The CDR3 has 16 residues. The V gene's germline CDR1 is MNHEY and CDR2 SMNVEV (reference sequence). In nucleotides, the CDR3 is TGTGCCAGCAGTTTCCTACGAACAGGGGGCCCCTATGGCTACACCTTC. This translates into CASSFLRTGGPYGYTF.

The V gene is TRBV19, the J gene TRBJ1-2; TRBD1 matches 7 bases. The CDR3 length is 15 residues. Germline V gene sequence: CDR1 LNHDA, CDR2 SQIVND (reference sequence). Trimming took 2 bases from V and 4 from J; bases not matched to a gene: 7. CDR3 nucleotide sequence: TGTGCCAGTAGTATAAACCCGACAGGGATCTATGGCTACACCTTC. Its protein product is CASSINPTGIYGYTF. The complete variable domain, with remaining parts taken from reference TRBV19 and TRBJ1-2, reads DGGITQSPKYLFRKEGQNVTLSCEQNLNHDAMYWYRQDPGQGLRLIYYSQIVNDFQKGDIAEGYSVSREKKESFPLTVTSAQKNPTAFYLCASSINPTGIYGYTFGSGTRLTVV.

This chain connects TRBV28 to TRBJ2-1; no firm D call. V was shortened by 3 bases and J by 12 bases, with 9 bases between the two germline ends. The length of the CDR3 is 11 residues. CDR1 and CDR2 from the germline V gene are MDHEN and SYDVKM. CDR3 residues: CASSFLVVQFF. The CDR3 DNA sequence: TGTGCCAGCAGTTTCTTGGTCGTGCAGTTCTTC.

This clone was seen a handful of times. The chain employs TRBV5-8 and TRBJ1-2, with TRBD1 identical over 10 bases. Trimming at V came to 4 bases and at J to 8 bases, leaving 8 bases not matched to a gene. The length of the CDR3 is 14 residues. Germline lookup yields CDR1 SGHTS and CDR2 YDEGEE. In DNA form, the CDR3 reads TGTGCCAGCAGCATGACAGGGGGCGAACAGGGCTACACCTTC. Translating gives CASSMTGGEQGYTF.

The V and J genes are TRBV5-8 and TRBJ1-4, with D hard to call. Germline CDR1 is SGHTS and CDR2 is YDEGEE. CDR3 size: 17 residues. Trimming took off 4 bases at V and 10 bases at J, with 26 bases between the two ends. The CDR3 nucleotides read TGTGCCAGCAGCCGTTTACTCTTTGGCAGGAGGGATGCAAAACTGTTTTTT. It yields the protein CASSRLLFGRRDAKLFF.

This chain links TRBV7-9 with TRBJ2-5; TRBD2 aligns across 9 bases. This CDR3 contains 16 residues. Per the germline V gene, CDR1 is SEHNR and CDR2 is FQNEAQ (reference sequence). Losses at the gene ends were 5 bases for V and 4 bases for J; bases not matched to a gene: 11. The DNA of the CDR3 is TGTGCCAGCAGCGGGGCGTTGCGGGAGGGCTCAGAGACCCAGTACTTC. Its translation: CASSGALREGSETQYF.

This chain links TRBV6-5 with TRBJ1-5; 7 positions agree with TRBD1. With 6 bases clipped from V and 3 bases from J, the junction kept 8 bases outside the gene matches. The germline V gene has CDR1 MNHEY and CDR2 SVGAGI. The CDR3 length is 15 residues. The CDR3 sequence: CASRTGTADNQPQHF. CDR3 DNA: TGTGCCAGCAGAACCGGGACAGCAGACAATCAGCCCCAGCATTTT.

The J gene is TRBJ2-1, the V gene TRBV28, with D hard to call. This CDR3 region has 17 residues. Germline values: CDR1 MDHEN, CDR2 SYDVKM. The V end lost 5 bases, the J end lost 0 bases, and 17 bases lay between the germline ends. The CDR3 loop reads CASSTVARPSSYNEQFF. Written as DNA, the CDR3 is TGTGCCAGCAGTACAGTAGCACGCCCCAGCTCCTACAATGAGCAGTTCTTC.

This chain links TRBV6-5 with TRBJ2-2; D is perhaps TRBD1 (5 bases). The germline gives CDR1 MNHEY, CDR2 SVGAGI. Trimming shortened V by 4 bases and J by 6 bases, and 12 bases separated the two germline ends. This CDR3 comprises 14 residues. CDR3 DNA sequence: TGTGCCAGCAGTTTCAGGGCAGGCGCCGGGGAGCTGTTTTTT. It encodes CASSFRAGAGELFF.